The following is a TCR beta chain sequence with its context. What it binds is not known. This entry comes from a study of T cell responses to AZD1222 COVID-19 vaccine. The CDR3 consists of 14 residues. The V gene lost 0 bases and the J gene lost 4 bases, with 9 bases spanning the gap. Looked up from germline, CDR1 is KGHSH and CDR2 is LQKENI. General study results and limits: Reports indicate that nearly half of spike-specific TCRs are directed at unmutated variant regions.

Assay: immunoSEQ multiplex PCR; the TCRdb copy retains only in-frame clones and omits some. This table holds about 76,000 clones, over 60% found once. This sequence originates from an adult who received the MenACWY meningococcal vaccine as a control. The material sequenced was peripheral blood, taken 28 days after the second dose of the MenACWY control vaccine. The genes are TRBV18 and TRBJ1-2; D not certain. As DNA, the CDR3 is TGTGCCAGCTCACCACCGGGAGGGATCTATGGCTACACCTTC. Amino acid sequence: CASSPPGGIYGYTF.